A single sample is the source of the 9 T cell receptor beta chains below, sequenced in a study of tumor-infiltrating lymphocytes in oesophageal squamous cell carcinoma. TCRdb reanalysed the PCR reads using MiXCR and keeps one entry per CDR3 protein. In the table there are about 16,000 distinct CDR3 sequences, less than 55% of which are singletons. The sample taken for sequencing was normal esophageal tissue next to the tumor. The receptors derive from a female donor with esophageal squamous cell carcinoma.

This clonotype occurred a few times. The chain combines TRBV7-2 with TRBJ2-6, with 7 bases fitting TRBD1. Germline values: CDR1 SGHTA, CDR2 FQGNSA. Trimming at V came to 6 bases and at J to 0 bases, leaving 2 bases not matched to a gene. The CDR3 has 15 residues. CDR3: CASSTGDSGANVLTF. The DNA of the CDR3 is TGTGCCAGCAGTACAGGGGACTCTGGGGCCAACGTCCTGACTTTC.

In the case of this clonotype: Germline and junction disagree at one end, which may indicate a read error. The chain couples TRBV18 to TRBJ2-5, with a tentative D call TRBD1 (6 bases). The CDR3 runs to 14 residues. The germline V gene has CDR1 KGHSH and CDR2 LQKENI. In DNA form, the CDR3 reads TGTGCCAGCTCACGTGACAGGACCACTACGAGCAGTACTTTC. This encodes CASSRDRTTTSSTF.

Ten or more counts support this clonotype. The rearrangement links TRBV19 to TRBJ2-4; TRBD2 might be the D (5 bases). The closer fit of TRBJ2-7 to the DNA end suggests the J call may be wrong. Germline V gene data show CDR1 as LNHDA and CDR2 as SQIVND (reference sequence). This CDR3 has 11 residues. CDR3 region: CASGTGSEQYF. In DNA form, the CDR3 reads TGTGCCAGTGGAACGGGGTCCGAGCAGTACTTC.

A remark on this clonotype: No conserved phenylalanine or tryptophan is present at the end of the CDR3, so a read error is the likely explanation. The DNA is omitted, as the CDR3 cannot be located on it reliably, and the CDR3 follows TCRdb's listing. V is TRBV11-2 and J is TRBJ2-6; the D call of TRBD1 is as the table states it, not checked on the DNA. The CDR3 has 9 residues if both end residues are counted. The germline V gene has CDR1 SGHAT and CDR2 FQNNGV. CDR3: CASSLSLWT.

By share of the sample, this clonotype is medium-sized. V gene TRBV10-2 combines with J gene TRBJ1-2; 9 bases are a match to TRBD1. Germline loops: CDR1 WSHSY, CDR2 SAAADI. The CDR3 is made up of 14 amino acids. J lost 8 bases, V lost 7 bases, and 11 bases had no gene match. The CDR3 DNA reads TGCGCCAGCAACCGGGACAGGGTTTCTGACGGCTACACCTTC. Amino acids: CASNRDRVSDGYTF.

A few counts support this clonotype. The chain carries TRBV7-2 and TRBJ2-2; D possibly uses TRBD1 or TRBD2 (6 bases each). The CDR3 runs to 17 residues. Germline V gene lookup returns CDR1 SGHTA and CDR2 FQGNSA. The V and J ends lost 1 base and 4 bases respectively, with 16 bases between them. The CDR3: CASSLGGQLRGTGELFF. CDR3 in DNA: TGTGCCAGCAGCTTAGGAGGACAGTTGCGGGGCACCGGGGAGCTGTTTTTT.

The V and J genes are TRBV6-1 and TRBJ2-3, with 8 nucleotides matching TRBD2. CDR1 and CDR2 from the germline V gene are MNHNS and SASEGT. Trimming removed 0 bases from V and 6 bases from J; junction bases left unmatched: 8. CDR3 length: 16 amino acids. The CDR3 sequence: CASSEAEGGGHDTQYF. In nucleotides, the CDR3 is TGTGCCAGCAGTGAAGCGGAAGGCGGGGGGCATGATACGCAGTATTTT.

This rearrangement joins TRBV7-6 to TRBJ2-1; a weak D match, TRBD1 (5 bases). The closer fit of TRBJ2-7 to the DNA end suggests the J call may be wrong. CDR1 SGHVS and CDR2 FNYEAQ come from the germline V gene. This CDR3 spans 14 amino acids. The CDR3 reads CASSYRDSSYEQYF. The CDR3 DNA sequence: TGTGCCAGCAGCTACCGCGACAGCTCCTACGAGCAGTACTTC.

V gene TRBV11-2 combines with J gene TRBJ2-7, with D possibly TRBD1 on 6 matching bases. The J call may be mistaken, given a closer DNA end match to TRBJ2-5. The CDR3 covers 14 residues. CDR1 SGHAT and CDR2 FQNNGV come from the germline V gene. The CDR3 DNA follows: TGTGCCAGCAGCTTAAACAGGGTTCAAGAGACCCAGTACTTC. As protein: CASSLNRVQETQYF.